These 5 T cell receptor beta chains came from one sample sequenced in a study of cytomegalovirus exposure and HLA in healthy donors. The primer mix had 60 Vbeta and 13 Jbeta primers. Profiling relied on immunoSEQ multiplex PCR, and the TCRdb table lists in-frame clones only, not all of them. Counted here are 160,000 or so clones, around 79% occurring once; the ten biggest clones make up about 4.5%. The sample was PBMCs. All receptors come from a man aged 40-50 years in good health and CMV-seronegative.

V is TRBV10-2 and J is TRBJ1-1; TRBD1 aligns across 9 bases. J lost 3 bases, V lost 6 bases, and 8 bases had no gene match. The CDR3 spans 15 residues. The germline CDR1 and CDR2 sequences are WSHSY and SAAADI. CDR3 nucleotide sequence: TGCGCCAGCAGGAGGACAGGGGAAGGAGACACTGAAGCTTTCTTT. Protein: CASRRTGEGDTEAFF.

This sequence joins TRBV29-1 and TRBJ1-2; 8 bases fit TRBD1. CDR1 and CDR2 (germline): SQVTM, ANQGSEA. This CDR3 spans 13 amino acids. V gave up 5 bases and J gave up 4 bases; unmatched junction bases: 6. CDR3 DNA sequence: TGCAGCGTTCTTGAGACAGGGGCCTATGGCTACACCTTC. Its protein is CSVLETGAYGYTF.

This sequence joins TRBV30 and TRBJ2-7; TRBD1 aligns across 10 bases. The CDR3 loop spans 11 amino acids. The germline V gene has CDR1 GTSNPN and CDR2 SVGIG (reference sequence). CDR3 coding DNA: TGTGCTGGGACAGGGGCCTACGAGCAGTACTTC. Its protein product is CAGTGAYEQYF.

The chain combines TRBV15 with TRBJ2-3; perhaps TRBD2 as D (5 bases). This CDR3 has 15 residues. Germline V gene sequence: CDR1 LNHNV, CDR2 YYDKDF (reference sequence). With 0 bases removed from V and 1 base from J, the gap between germline ends came to 8 bases. The CDR3 loop reads CATSRDHGGTDTQYF. CDR3 DNA sequence: TGTGCCACCAGCAGAGATCACGGGGGCACAGATACGCAGTATTTT. Supplemented by reference TRBV15 and TRBJ2-3, the full variable domain reads DAMVIQNPRYQVTQFGKPVTLSCSQTLNHNVMYWYQQKSSQAPKLLFHYYDKDFNNEADTPDNFQSRRPNTSFCFLDIRSPGLGDTAMYLCATSRDHGGTDTQYFGPGTRLTVL.

The chain recombines TRBV6-6 with TRBJ1-1, with D uncertain. Per germline, CDR1 MNHNY and CDR2 SVGAGI (reference sequence). CDR3 size: 15 residues. The V and J ends lost 6 bases and 5 bases respectively, with 19 bases between them. The CDR3 bases are TGTGCCAGCAGCCTACGAACAGCGGGGAGGACTGAAGCTTTCTTT. Translated: CASSLRTAGRTEAFF.